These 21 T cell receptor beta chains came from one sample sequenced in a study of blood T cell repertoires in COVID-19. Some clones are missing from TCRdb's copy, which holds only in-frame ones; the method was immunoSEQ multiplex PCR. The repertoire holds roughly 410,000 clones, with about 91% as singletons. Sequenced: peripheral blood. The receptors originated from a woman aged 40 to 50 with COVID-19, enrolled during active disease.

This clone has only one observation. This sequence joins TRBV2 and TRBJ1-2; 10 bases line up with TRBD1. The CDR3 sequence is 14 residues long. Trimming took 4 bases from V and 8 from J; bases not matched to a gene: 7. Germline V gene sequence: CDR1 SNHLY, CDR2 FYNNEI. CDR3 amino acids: CASSARQGAVGYTF. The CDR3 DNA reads TGTGCCAGCAGTGCCAGACAGGGGGCAGTGGGCTACACCTTC.

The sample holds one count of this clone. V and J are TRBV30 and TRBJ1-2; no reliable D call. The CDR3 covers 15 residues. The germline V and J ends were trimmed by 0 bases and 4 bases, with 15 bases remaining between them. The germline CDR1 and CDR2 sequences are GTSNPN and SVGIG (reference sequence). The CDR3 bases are TGTGCCTGGAGTGTAGCCGCGGGTGGGAGCTATGGCTACACCTTC. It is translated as CAWSVAAGGSYGYTF.

The CDR3 protein is CASSPDGIYGYTF. The CDR3 nucleotides are TGTGCCAGCAGTCCGGACGGGATTTATGGCTACACCTTC. This chain joins TRBV12-3 or TRBV12-4 and TRBJ1-2; D remains unclear. V lost 5 bases, J lost 5 bases, and 12 bases lay in between. The length of the CDR3 is 13 residues.

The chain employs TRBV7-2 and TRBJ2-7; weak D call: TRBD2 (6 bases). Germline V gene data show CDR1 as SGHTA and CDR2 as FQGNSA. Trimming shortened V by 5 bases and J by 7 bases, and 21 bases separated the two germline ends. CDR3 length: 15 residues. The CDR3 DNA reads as TGTGCCAGCAGCCCCGGGACTTTGGGGAGGTGGGAGCAGTACTTC. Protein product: CASSPGTLGRWEQYF.

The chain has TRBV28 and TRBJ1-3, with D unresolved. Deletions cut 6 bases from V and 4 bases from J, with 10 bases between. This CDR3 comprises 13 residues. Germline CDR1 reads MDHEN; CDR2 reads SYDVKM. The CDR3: CASRLSLGNTIYF. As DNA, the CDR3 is TGTGCCAGCAGACTATCCCTCGGAAACACCATATATTTT.

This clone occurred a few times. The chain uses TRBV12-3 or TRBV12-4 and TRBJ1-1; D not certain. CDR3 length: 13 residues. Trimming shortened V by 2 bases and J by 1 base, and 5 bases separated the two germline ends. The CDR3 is CASSLQANTEAFF. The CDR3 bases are TGTGCCAGCAGTTTACAGGCGAACACTGAAGCTTTCTTT.

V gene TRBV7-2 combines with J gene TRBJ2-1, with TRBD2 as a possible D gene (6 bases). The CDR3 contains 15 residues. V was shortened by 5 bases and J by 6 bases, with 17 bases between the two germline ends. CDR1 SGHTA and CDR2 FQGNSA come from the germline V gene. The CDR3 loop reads CASSTQRVAGNEQFF. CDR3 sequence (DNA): TGTGCCAGCAGCACCCAGCGGGTCGCTGGCAATGAGCAGTTCTTC.

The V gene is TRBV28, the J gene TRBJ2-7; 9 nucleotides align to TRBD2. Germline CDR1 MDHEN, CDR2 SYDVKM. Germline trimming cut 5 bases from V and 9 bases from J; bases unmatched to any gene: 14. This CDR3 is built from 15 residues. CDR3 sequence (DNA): TGTGCCAGCAGTCCCGGGACTAGCTCTTCCGCCGGGCAGTACTTC. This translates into CASSPGTSSSAGQYF.

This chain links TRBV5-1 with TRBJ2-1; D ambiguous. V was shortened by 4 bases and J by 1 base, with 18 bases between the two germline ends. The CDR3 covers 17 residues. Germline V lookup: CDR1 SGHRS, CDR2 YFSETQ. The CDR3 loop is CASSPRLQSMSYNEQFF. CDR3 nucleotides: TGCGCCAGCAGCCCTCGTCTGCAGTCGATGTCCTACAATGAGCAGTTCTTC.

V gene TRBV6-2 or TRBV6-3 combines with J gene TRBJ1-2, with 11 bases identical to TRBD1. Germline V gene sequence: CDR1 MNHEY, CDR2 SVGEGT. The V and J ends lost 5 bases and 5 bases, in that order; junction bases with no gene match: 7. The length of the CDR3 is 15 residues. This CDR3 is CASSTDRGQLYGYTF. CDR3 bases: TGTGCCAGCAGTACGGACAGGGGGCAATTATATGGCTACACCTTC.

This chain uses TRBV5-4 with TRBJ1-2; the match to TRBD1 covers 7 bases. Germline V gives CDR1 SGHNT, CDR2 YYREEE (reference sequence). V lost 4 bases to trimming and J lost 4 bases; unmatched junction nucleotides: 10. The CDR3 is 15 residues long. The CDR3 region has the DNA TGTGCCAGCAGCCGGACAGGTGGGGTAATCTATGGCTACACCTTC. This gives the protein CASSRTGGVIYGYTF. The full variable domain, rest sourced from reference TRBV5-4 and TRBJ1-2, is ETGVTQSPTHLIKTRGQQVTLRCSSQSGHNTVSWYQQALGQGPQFIFQYYREEENGRGNFPPRFSGLQFPNYSSELNVNALELDDSALYLCASSRTGGVIYGYTFGSGTRLTVV.

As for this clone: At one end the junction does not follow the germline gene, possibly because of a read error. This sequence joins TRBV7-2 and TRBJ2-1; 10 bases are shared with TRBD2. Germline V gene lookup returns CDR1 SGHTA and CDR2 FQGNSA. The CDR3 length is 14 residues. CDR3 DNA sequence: TGTGCCAGCAGCTTAGTACAGCGGGAGGGCCTGAGGATCTTC. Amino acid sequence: CASSLVQREGLRIF.

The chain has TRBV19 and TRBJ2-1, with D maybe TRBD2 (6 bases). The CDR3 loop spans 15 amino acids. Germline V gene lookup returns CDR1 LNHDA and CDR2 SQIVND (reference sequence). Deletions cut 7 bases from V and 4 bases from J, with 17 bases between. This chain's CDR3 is CASIPSRERYNEQFF. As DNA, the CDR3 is TGTGCCAGTATCCCAAGCCGGGAGCGTTACAATGAGCAGTTCTTC.

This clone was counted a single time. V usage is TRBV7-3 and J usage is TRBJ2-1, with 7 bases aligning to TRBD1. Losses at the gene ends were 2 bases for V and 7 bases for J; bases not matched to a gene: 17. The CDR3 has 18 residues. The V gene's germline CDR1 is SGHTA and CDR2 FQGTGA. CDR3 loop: CASSLGRGPPLSRNEQFF. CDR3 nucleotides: TGTGCCAGCAGCTTAGGTAGGGGGCCCCCGCTTTCGAGGAATGAGCAGTTCTTC.

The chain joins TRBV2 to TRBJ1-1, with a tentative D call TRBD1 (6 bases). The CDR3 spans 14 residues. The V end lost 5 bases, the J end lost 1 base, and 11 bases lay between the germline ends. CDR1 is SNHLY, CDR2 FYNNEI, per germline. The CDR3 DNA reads TGTGCCAGCAGTATTCGCAGGGGGAACACTGAAGCTTTCTTT. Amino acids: CASSIRRGNTEAFF.

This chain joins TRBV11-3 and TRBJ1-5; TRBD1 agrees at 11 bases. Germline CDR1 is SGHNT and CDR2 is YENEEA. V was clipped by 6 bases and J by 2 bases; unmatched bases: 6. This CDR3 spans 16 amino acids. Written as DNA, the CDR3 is TGTGCCAGCAGTAGGGACAGGGGGAGATGCAATCAGCCCCAGCATTTT. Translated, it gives CASSRDRGRCNQPQHF.

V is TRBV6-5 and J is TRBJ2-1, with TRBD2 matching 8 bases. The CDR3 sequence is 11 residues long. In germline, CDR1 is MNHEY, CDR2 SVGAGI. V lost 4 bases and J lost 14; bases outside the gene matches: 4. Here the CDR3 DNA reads TGTGCCAGCAGTTCGCGGGGGGCCAAGTTCTTC. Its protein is CASSSRGAKFF.

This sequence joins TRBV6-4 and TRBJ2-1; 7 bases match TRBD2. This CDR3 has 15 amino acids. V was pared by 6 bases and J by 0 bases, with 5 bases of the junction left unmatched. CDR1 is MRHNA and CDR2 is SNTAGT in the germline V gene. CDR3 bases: TGTGCCAGCAGGGCTAGCGGCAGCTCCTACAATGAGCAGTTCTTC. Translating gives CASRASGSSYNEQFF.

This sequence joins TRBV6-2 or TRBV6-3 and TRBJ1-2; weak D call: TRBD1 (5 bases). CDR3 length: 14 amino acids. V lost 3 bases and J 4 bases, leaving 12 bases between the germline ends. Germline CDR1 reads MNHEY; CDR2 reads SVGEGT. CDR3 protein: CASSYSGLLYGYTF. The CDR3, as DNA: TGTGCCAGCAGTTATTCGGGACTACTCTATGGCTACACCTTC.

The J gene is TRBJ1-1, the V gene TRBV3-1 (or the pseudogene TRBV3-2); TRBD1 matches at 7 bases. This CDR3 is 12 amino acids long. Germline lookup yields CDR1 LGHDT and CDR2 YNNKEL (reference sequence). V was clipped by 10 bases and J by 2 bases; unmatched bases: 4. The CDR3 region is CATGTANTEAFF. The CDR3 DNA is TGTGCCACCGGGACAGCCAACACTGAAGCTTTCTTT.

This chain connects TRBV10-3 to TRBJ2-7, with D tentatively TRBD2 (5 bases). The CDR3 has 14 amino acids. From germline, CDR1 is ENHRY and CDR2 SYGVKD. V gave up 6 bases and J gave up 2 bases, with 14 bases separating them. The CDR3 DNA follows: TGTGCCATCAGAAGGACTGGAAGTGCCTACGAGCAGTACTTC. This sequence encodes CAIRRTGSAYEQYF.